These T cell receptor beta chains were read from a single sample in a study of cytomegalovirus exposure and HLA in healthy donors. Clones were sequenced by immunoSEQ multiplex PCR, and TCRdb holds only the in-frame ones, with some missing. Found here are 180,000 or so clones, roughly three quarters of them singletons; the top ten hold around 2.3%. The sequencing sample was made of PBMCs. The origin of the receptors is a woman aged 30 to 39 in good health and CMV-seropositive. CDR3s include the opening cysteine and the closing phenylalanine or tryptophan. D genes are given only for firm matches. Size tells how often a clone was seen (once, few, many) or the class of an expanded clone, and some rows leave it out.

TRBV28	.	TRBJ1-4	.	TGTGCCAGCACCGGGGGTGGGGGAAATGAAAAACTGTTTTTT	CASTGGGGNEKLFF
TRBV4-1	.	TRBJ2-4	.	TGCGCCAGCAGCCCGACACTCGCTGAGAACAGTCAGTACTTC	CASSPTLAENSQYF
TRBV4-1	.	TRBJ1-6	.	TGCGCCAGCAGCCAAGGGGTGGGGGGGGCGAGTTCCTATAATTCACCCCTCCACTTT	CASSQGVGGASSYNSPLHF
TRBV28	once	TRBJ2-1	TRBD1	TGTGCCAGCGGGGACGGGACAGGCAATGAGCAGTTCTTC	CASGDGTGNEQFF
TRBV9	.	TRBJ1-4	.	TGTGCCAGCAGCAAAGGGGGGAGGGGCCGCTATGCAACTAATGAAAAACTGTTTTTT	CASSKGGRGRYATNEKLFF
TRBV28	.	TRBJ1-2	.	TGTGCCAGCAGTTTCATCTACGCTAACGGCTACACCTTC	CASSFIYANGYTF
TRBV5-4	few	TRBJ2-5	TRBD2	TGTGCCAGCAGCTCGATTAGCGGGGGGGCTGCAGGGACCCAGTACTTC	CASSSISGGAAGTQYF
TRBV7-9	.	TRBJ2-1	TRBD2	TGTGCCAGCGATCCGGGGGGGGTTGAGCAGTTCTTC	CASDPGGVEQFF
TRBV6-5	.	TRBJ1-1	.	TGTGCCAGCAATCGGGGTTCTCGGGCCACTGAAGCTTTCTTT	CASNRGSRATEAFF
TRBV25-1	.	TRBJ2-7	TRBD1	TGTGCCAGCAGTGAATATTATGAGGGGGCAGGGGCCTCCTACGAGCAGTACTTC	CASSEYYEGAGASYEQYF
TRBV5-1	once	TRBJ2-3	.	TGCGCCAGCAGCTTGCGGGGGGCCTCCACAGATACGCAGTATTTT	CASSLRGASTDTQYF
TRBV19	.	TRBJ2-3	TRBD2	TGTGCCAGTAGCGGCCCCAGCGGGGGGCACCCTAGCACAGATACGCAGTATTTT	CASSGPSGGHPSTDTQYF
TRBV27	.	TRBJ2-2	.	TGTGCCAGCAGTTTGTCCTCTACCGGGGAGCTGTTTTTT	CASSLSSTGELFF
TRBV6-6	.	TRBJ1-5	.	TGTGCCAGCAGTTACTCCGGTTTGGCCCAGCATTTT	CASSYSGLAQHF
TRBV27	.	TRBJ2-7	.	TGTGCCAGTAGAAGTCCGGGACTTTCCTACGAGCAGTACTTC	CASRSPGLSYEQYF
TRBV11-2	.	TRBJ1-4	.	TGTGCCAGCAGCTTAGATGGGGGGGTGCTGTTTTTT	CASSLDGGVLFF
TRBV7-2	.	TRBJ1-5	TRBD1	TGTGCCAGCGGCGGCGGTCCAGGGGGGAATCAGCCCCAGCATTTT	CASGGGPGGNQPQHF
TRBV6-6	.	TRBJ1-1	.	TGTGCCAGCAGTTACAGGACAGACACTGAAGCTTTCTTT	CASSYRTDTEAFF
TRBV28	.	TRBJ2-2	TRBD1	TGTGCCAGCAGTCCTCTCACGTCCCGGGACAGGTTTGGAGGGAACACCGGGGAGCTGTTTTTT	CASSPLTSRDRFGGNTGELFF
TRBV28	.	TRBJ1-4	.	TGTGCCAGCAGTCTCACTGCAACTAATGAAAAACTGTTTTTT	CASSLTATNEKLFF
TRBV7-6	.	TRBJ2-2	TRBD1	TGTGCCAGCAGCCTCCGACAGGGGCAGAACACCGGGGAGCTGTTTTTT	CASSLRQGQNTGELFF
TRBV9	.	TRBJ1-1	.	TGTGCCAGCAGCGTACGCCGGGAGAACACTGAAGCTTTCTTT	CASSVRRENTEAFF
TRBV14	.	TRBJ1-2	.	TGTGCCAGCAGTCCGGTAGGGAGCTATGGCTACACCTTC	CASSPVGSYGYTF
TRBV10-3	.	TRBJ1-1	.	TGTGCCACCGCACGGCGGGGGCGGACTGAAGCTTTCTTT	CATARRGRTEAFF
TRBV6-1	.	TRBJ2-2	.	TGTGCCAGCAGTGAATTCCCGGCTGCTTTGGTCGGTAGCGTCGGGGAGCTGTTTTTT	CASSEFPAALVGSVGELFF
TRBV5-1	.	TRBJ2-3	.	TGCGCCAGCAGCACCGGAGGAGATACGCAGTATTTT	CASSTGGDTQYF
TRBV6-1	.	TRBJ2-3	.	TGTGCCAGCAGTGAATGGACGGGAAGCACAGATACGCAGTATTTT	CASSEWTGSTDTQYF
TRBV11-1	.	TRBJ1-1	.	TGTGCCAGCAGCCAGGGGCTTGAAGCTTTCTTT	CASSQGLEAFF
TRBV2	.	TRBJ1-2	.	TGTGCCAGCAGTGACGACATAAACTATGGCTACACCTTC	CASSDDINYGYTF
TRBV7-2	.	TRBJ2-7	TRBD2	TGTGCCAGCACCTGGGGCCTAGCGGGGGCCCGGAGCTCCTACGAGCAGTACTTC	CASTWGLAGARSSYEQYF
TRBV5-1	once	TRBJ1-4	.	TGCGCCAGCAGCTTACAGGCAACTAATGAAAAACTGTTTTTT	CASSLQATNEKLFF
TRBV25-1	.	TRBJ2-7	TRBD1	TGTGCCAGCAGTCTTCCAGGACAGGAGTACGAGCAGTACTTC	CASSLPGQEYEQYF
TRBV19	.	TRBJ2-1	TRBD2	TGTGCCAGTTCTTGGACTAGCGGGGGGTGGGAGCAGTTCTTC	CASSWTSGGWEQFF
TRBV7-2	.	TRBJ2-7	TRBD2	TGTGCCAGCAGCTGGACGCCGGGACTAGCGGGGTGGTACGAGCAGTACTTC	CASSWTPGLAGWYEQYF
TRBV7-2	few	TRBJ2-7	.	TGTGCCAGCAGCTTGGAGGGGAGTGGGAGACCCTACGAGCAGTACTTC	CASSLEGSGRPYEQYF
TRBV19	few	TRBJ1-3	TRBD1	TGTGCCAGTAGCACAGGGGGAAGCACCATATATTTT	CASSTGGSTIYF